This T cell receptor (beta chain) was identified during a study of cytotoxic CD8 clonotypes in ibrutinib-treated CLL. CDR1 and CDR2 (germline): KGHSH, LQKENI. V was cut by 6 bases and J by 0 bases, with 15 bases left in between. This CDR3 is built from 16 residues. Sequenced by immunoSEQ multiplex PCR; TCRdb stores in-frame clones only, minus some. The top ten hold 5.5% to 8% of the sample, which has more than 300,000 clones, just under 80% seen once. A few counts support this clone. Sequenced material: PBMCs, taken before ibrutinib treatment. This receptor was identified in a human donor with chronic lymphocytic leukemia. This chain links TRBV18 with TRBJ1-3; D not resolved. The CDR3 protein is CASSPRSEASGNTIYF. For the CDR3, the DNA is TGTGCCAGCTCTCCCCGGAGTGAAGCCTCTGGAAACACCATATATTTT.